Below, 10 T cell receptor beta chains from the same sample are listed, as sequenced in a study of long-term antiretroviral therapy in people with HIV. With survey level as its setting, the immunoSEQ assay was v3.0. TCRdb's table, derived via immunoSEQ multiplex PCR, lists solely in-frame clones and lacks some. This table holds under 40,000 clones, more than 75% found once. The specimen comprised unsorted PBMCs, sampled approximately 2.9 years before starting antiretroviral therapy. The receptors stem from a woman aged 25 to 39 with HIV.

The J gene is TRBJ2-5, the V gene TRBV29-1; a possible D gene is TRBD2 (6 bases). Germline CDR1 is SQVTM and CDR2 is ANQGSEA. The V and J ends lost 0 bases and 3 bases respectively, with 11 bases between them. CDR3 length equals 14 residues. In DNA, the CDR3 is TGCAGCGTTGAAGATTGGGCTAGCGAAGAGACCCAGTACTTC. Translation: CSVEDWASEETQYF.

This clone was detected only once. V gene TRBV27 combines with J gene TRBJ2-4; D possibly corresponds to TRBD1 (6 bases). Germline V CDR1 and CDR2: MNHEY, SMNVEV (reference sequence). The CDR3 has 19 residues. Trimming removed 8 bases at V and 0 bases at J, with 26 bases between. The CDR3 DNA sequence: TGTGCCAGCCCCCATAGGGTCCAGGGGCCGCCACTAGCCAAAAACATTCAGTACTTC. Translated, it gives CASPHRVQGPPLAKNIQYF.

V gene TRBV7-2 combines with J gene TRBJ2-1; 9 nucleotides agree with TRBD1. CDR3 length equals 14 residues. The germline gives CDR1 SGHTA, CDR2 FQGNSA. Trimming cost V 5 bases and J 8 bases; bases outside gene matches: 7. CDR3 in amino acids: CASSPGTGRHEQFF. DNA for the CDR3: TGTGCCAGCAGCCCCGGGACAGGGCGGCATGAGCAGTTCTTC.

The rearrangement uses TRBV2 and TRBJ2-7; maybe TRBD2 (6 bases). The V and J ends lost 3 bases and 3 bases respectively, with 6 bases between them. Germline CDR1 reads SNHLY; CDR2 reads FYNNEI. This CDR3 is 12 amino acids long. The CDR3 spells CASSEGGYEQYV. In DNA, the CDR3 is TGTGCCAGCAGTGAGGGGGGCTACGAGCAGTACGTC.

The CDR3 spells CASSGRDTQYF. CDR3 sequence (DNA): TGTGCCAGTTCGGGGAGAGATACGCAGTATTTT. V is TRBV19 and J is TRBJ2-3, with D perhaps TRBD2 (5 bases). V lost 8 bases, J lost 5 bases, and 8 bases lay in between. The V gene's germline CDR1 is LNHDA and CDR2 SQIVND (reference sequence). The CDR3 has 11 amino acids.

This sequence joins TRBV11-2 and TRBJ2-2, with D perhaps TRBD1 or TRBD2 (6 bases each). V lost 2 bases to trimming and J lost 6 bases, with 25 bases between them. This CDR3 region has 19 residues. CDR1 is SGHAT, CDR2 FQNNGV, per germline. The CDR3 sequence is CASSLYGGRGASFSGELFF. The CDR3 DNA follows: TGTGCCAGCAGCTTATACGGGGGCAGGGGCGCAAGTTTCTCCGGGGAGCTGTTTTTT.

This clone was seen only a few times. The CDR3 loop is CASSVPGDTGELFF. In nucleotides, the CDR3 is TGTGCCAGTTCGGTGCCTGGAGACACCGGGGAGCTGTTTTTT. V gene TRBV19 combines with J gene TRBJ2-2; D uncertain. Germline-derived CDR1 and CDR2 are LNHDA and SQIVND (reference sequence). CDR3 size: 14 residues. V was clipped by 8 bases and J by 3 bases, with 13 bases between them.

The rearrangement uses TRBV6-1 and TRBJ2-2, with 7 bases fitting TRBD2. Germline V lookup: CDR1 MNHNS, CDR2 SASEGT. The V and J ends lost 3 bases and 1 base, in that order; junction bases with no gene match: 11. The CDR3 runs 18 residues. The CDR3 here is CASSESLMTSWNTGELFF. The CDR3 region has the DNA TGTGCCAGCAGTGAGTCCTTAATGACTAGCTGGAACACCGGGGAGCTGTTTTTT.

CDR3 coding DNA: TGTGCCAGCAGGGGGGAACAGATACCGGGCACTGAAGCTTTCTTT. Residues: CASRGEQIPGTEAFF. V usage is TRBV2 and J usage is TRBJ1-1; D is possibly TRBD1 (5 bases). There are 15 residues in the CDR3. Germline CDR1 reads SNHLY; CDR2 reads FYNNEI. Trimming pared 6 bases from V and 4 bases from J, leaving 18 bases between.

This clone appeared a few times. CDR3 nucleotides: TGTGCCAGCAGTGGAAGGAGCTACACCTTC. Its translation is CASSGRSYTF. The chain recombines TRBV2 with TRBJ1-2; D gene unclear. The CDR3 sequence is 10 residues long. The germline V gene has CDR1 SNHLY and CDR2 FYNNEI. Trimming took 4 bases from V and 9 from J, leaving 6 bases between them.